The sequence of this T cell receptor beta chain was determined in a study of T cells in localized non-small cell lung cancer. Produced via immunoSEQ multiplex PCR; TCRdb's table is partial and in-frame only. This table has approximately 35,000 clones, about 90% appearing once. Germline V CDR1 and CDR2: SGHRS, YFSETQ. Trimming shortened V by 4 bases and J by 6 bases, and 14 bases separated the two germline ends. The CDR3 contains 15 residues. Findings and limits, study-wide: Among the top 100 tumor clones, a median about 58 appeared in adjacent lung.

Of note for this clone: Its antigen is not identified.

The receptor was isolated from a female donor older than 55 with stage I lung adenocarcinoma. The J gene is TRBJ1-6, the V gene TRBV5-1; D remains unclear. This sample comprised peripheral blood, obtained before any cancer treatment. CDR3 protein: CASSAEANGNSPLHF. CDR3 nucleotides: TGCGCCAGCAGCGCTGAGGCGAACGGTAATTCACCCCTCCACTTT.